This T cell receptor beta chain is drawn from a study of long-term antiretroviral therapy in people with HIV. The study's findings and limits: Documentation of ART adherence, viral resistance or therapy changes was absent. Dominance of pre-ART expanded clones persisted, fluctuating and often declining after ART.

CDR3 size: 15 residues. Unmatched junction bases numbered 10, after V lost 3 bases and J lost 6 bases. From germline, CDR1 is SGHNT and CDR2 YYREEE (reference sequence). As to this clone: Antigen unknown.

Sequencing used immunoSEQ v3.0 at survey level. Profiled with immunoSEQ multiplex PCR; TCRdb holds only in-frame clones, not every one. The sample carries 20,000 to 25,000 clones, approximately 86% recorded once. The source was unsorted PBMCs, collected 2.3 to 2.5 years after starting antiretroviral therapy. This receptor was identified in a middle-aged man with HIV. The chain couples TRBV5-4 to TRBJ1-2, with 8 bases matching TRBD1. Here the CDR3 DNA reads TGTGCCAGCAGCTCGAGTGGTCAGGGGGCGGATGGCTACACCTTC. This translates into CASSSSGQGADGYTF. Supplemented by reference TRBV5-4 and TRBJ1-2, the full variable domain reads ETGVTQSPTHLIKTRGQQVTLRCSSQSGHNTVSWYQQALGQGPQFIFQYYREEENGRGNFPPRFSGLQFPNYSSELNVNALELDDSALYLCASSSSGQGADGYTFGSGTRLTVV.